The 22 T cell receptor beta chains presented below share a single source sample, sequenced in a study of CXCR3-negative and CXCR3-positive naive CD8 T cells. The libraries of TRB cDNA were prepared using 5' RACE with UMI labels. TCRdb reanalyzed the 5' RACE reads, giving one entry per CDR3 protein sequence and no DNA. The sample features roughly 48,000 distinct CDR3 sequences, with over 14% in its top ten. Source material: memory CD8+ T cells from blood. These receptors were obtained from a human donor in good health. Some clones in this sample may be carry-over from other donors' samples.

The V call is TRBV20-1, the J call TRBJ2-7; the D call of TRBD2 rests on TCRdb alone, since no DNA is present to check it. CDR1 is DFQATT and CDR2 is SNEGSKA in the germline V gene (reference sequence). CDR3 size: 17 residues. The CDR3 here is CSAPLLASSKSTYEQYF.

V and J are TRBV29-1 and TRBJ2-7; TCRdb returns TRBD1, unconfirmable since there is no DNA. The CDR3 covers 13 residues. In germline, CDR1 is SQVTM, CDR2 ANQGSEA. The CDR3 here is CSVEEKGYYEQYF.

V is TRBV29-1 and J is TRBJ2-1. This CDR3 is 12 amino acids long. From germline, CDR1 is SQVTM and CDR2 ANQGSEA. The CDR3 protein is CSVDDESNEQFF.

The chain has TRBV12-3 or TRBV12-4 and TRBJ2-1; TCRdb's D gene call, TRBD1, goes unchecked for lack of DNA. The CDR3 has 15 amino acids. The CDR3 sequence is CASSQSGANYNEQFF.

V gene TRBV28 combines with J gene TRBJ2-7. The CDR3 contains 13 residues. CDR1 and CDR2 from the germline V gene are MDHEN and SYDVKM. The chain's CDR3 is CASSFPWDYEQYF.

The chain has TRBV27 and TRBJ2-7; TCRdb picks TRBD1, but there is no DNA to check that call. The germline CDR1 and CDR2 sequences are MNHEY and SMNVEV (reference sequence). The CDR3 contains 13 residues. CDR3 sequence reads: CASRLTGTYEQYF.

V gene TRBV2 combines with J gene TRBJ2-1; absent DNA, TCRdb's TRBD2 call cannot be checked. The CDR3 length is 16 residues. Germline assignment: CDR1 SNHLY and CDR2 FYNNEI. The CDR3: CASSEGETPSYNEQFF. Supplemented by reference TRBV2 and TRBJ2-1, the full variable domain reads EPEVTQTPSHQVTQMGQEVILRCVPISNHLYFYWYRQILGQKVEFLVSFYNNEISEKSEIFDDQFSVERPDGSNFTLKIRSTKLEDSAMYFCASSEGETPSYNEQFFGPGTRLTVL.

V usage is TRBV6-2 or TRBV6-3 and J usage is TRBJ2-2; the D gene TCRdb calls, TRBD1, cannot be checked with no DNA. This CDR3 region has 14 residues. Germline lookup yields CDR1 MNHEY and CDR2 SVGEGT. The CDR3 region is CASSEGQSSGELFF.

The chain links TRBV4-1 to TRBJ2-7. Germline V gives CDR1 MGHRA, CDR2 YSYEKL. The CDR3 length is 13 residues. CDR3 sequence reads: CASSQGRFYEQYF.

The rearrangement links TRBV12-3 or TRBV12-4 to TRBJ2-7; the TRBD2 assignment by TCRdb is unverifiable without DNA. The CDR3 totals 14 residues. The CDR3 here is CASSNSGLAYEQYF.

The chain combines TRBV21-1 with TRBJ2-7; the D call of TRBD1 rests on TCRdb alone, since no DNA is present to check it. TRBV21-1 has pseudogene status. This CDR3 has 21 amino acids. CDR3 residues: CASSKDPGGGQGKPFAYEQYF.

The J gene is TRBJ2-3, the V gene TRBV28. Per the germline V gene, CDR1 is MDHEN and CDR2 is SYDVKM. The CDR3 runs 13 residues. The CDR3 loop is CASSLGEGDTQYF.

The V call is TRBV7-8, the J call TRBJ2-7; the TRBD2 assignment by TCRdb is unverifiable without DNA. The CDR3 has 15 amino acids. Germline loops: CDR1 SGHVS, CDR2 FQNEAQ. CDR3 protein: CASSLGPSGSYEQYF.

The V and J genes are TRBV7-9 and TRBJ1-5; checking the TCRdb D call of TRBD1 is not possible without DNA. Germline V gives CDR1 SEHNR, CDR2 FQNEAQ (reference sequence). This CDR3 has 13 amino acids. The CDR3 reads CASSSTGGQPQHF. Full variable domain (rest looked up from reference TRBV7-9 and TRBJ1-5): DTGVSQNPRHKITKRGQNVTFRCDPISEHNRLYWYRQTLGQGPEFLTYFQNEAQLEKSRLLSDRFSAERPKGSFSTLEIQRTEQGDSAMYLCASSSTGGQPQHFGDGTRLSIL.

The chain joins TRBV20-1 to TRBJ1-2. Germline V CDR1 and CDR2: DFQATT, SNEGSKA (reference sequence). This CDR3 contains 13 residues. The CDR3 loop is CSGYSTPNYGYTF.

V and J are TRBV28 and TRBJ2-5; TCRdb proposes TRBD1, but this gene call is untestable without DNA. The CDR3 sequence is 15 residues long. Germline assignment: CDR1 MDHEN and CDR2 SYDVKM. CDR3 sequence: CASSPGQGAEETQYF.

The CDR3: CAISESSANTGELFF. The chain couples TRBV10-3 to TRBJ2-2. The CDR3 totals 15 residues. Germline CDR1 and CDR2: ENHRY and SYGVKD.

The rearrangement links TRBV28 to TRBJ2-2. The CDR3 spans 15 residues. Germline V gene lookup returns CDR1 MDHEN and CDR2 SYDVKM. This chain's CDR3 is CASSLLNPYTGELFF.

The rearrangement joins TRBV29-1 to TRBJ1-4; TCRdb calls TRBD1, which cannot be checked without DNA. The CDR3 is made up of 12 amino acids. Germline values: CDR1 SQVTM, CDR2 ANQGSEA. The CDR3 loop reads CSVGAVREKLFF.

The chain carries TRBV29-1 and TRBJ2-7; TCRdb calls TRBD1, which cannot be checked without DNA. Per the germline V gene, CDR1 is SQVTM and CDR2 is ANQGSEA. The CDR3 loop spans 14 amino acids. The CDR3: CSAMGTGGFHEQYF.

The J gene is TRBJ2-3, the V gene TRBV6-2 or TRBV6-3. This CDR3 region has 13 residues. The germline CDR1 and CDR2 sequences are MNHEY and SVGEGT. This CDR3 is CASSYLETDTQYF.

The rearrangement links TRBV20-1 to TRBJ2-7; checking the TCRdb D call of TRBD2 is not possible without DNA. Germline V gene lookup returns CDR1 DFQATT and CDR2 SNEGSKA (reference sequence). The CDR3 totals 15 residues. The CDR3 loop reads CSAAGGRTRFNEQYF.